This TCR beta chain comes out of a study of shared T cell receptors in the human thymus. The repertoire was sequenced with immunoSEQ multiplex PCR; TCRdb's copy has only in-frame clones and lacks some. The table lists almost 550,000 clones, about 80% of them singletons. This CDR3 is built from 14 residues. V lost 7 bases and J 1 base, leaving 11 bases between the germline ends. The germline CDR1 and CDR2 sequences are MNHNS and SASEGT. This sample was also put to use in a study of human thymus T cells. That publication notes: Healthy Finnish infants undergoing corrective surgery for congenital heart defects were used as donors. Corrective cardiac surgery supplied the resected thymus tissue. Both thymic and peripheral blood repertoires showed apparently biased V and J usage. As related research reported, thymic repertoires overlapped highly among unrelated individuals.

Sequencing used thymocytes. This clonotype originated in a boy younger than two with a congenital heart defect. The gene calls are TRBV6-1 and TRBJ1-3, with unresolved D. CDR3 residues: CASMNGGSGNTIYF. For the CDR3, the DNA is TGTGCCAGCATGAATGGCGGGTCTGGAAACACCATATATTTT.